Listed below are T cell receptor beta chains from one sample, sequenced in a study of technical replicates of blood from a handful of donors. The table came from immunoSEQ multiplex PCR; TCRdb's copy has only in-frame clones and leaves some out. The table has 15,000 to 20,000 clones, around 90% seen once; the top ten hold around 12%. Sequencing input: PBMCs. These TCRs come from a human donor in good health. The CDR3 runs from the conserved cysteine through the conserved F or W. A D gene is named only where the DNA matches it firmly. Clone size appears in some rows only: once, few, many, or a class for an expanded clone.

.	.	TRBV30	TRBJ1-1	CAWSRPGTEAFF	TGTGCCTGGAGCAGACCGGGCACTGAAGCTTTCTTT
TRBD1	once	TRBV27	TRBJ2-1	CASSLAVGGRWNEQFF	TGTGCCAGCAGTTTGGCTGTAGGGGGCAGATGGAATGAGCAGTTCTTC
TRBD2	.	TRBV30	TRBJ2-3	CAWSVGLAGYTDTQYF	TGTGCCTGGAGTGTAGGACTAGCGGGTTACACAGATACGCAGTATTTT
TRBD1	.	TRBV14	TRBJ2-2	CASSANRQGEGGELFF	TGTGCCAGCAGCGCGAACCGACAGGGAGAGGGCGGGGAGCTGTTTTTT
.	once	TRBV19	TRBJ1-1	CASSLDSPTEAFF	TGTGCCAGTAGCTTAGACAGCCCCACTGAAGCTTTCTTT
.	.	TRBV7-8	TRBJ2-2	CASSLNTGELFF	TGTGCCAGCAGCCTGAACACCGGGGAGCTGTTTTTT
TRBD2	.	TRBV6-5	TRBJ2-5	CASSAGSGSIKTQYF	TGTGCCAGCAGCGCGGGTAGCGGGAGCATAAAGACCCAGTACTTC
TRBD2	.	TRBV7-8	TRBJ2-7	CASSPQVAGPPYEQYF	TGTGCCAGCAGCCCACAGGTAGCGGGTCCCCCCTACGAGCAGTACTTC
.	.	TRBV5-1	TRBJ2-2	CASSVSVDGDTGELFF	TGCGCCAGCAGCGTCTCGGTCGACGGAGACACCGGGGAGCTGTTTTTT
.	.	TRBV30	TRBJ1-2	CAWTDGNYYGYTF	TGTGCCTGGACCGACGGGAATTACTATGGCTACACCTTC
TRBD1	.	TRBV11-2	TRBJ1-1	CASSLEDRVYTEAFF	TGTGCCAGCAGCCTAGAGGACAGGGTGTATACTGAAGCTTTCTTT
.	.	TRBV18	TRBJ2-2	CASSPDTGELFF	TGTGCCAGCTCCCCCGACACCGGGGAGCTGTTTTTT
.	.	TRBV25-1	TRBJ2-3	CASGPRRDTQYF	TGTGCCAGCGGTCCACGGAGGGATACGCAGTATTTT
.	.	TRBV21-1	TRBJ2-3	CASSKGRTGTGTDTQYF	TGTGCCAGCAGCAAAGGTCGGACAGGGACCGGGACAGATACGCAGTATTTT